The 28 T cell receptor beta chains below come from one sample, sequenced in a study of OX40 agonist ivuxolimab in advanced cancers. Some clones are missing from TCRdb's copy, which holds only in-frame ones; the method was immunoSEQ multiplex PCR. The profile covers roughly 80,000 clones, with more than 85% appearing a single time and approximately 0.7% taken by the ten largest. The specimen was CD4+ or CD8+ T cells sorted from blood, collected in a trial of the OX40 agonist ivuxolimab. These receptors all stem from an adult with an advanced solid tumor such as melanoma, head and neck, liver or kidney cancer.

The rearrangement links TRBV28 to TRBJ1-6; D possibly corresponds to TRBD1 (5 bases). The V gene's germline CDR1 is MDHEN and CDR2 SYDVKM. V dropped 1 base and J dropped 13 bases, with 14 bases sitting between them. This CDR3 is built from 14 residues. The CDR3 loop reads CASSLFTGVSPLHF. The CDR3 DNA sequence: TGTGCCAGCAGTTTATTTACAGGTGTATCCCCCCTCCACTTT.

This clone was counted a single time. The chain links TRBV2 to TRBJ2-7; no definite D call. The germline gives CDR1 SNHLY, CDR2 FYNNEI. The CDR3 is made up of 12 amino acids. V lost 7 bases and J lost 2, with 9 bases in between. The CDR3 DNA reads TGTGCCAGCACCGGTGAGGCCTACGAGCAGTACTTC. Its translation: CASTGEAYEQYF.

The gene calls are TRBV19 and TRBJ2-7, with 10 bases fitting TRBD2. The CDR3 is 15 amino acids. The V gene end was trimmed by 3 bases and the J gene end by 3 bases; junction bases not matched to a gene: 5. Germline V CDR1 and CDR2: LNHDA, SQIVND (reference sequence). Here the CDR3 DNA reads TGTGCCAGTAGTATCGGGCTAGCGGGAGTCTACGAGCAGTACTTC. Amino acid sequence: CASSIGLAGVYEQYF. Based on the CDR3 plus reference TRBV19 and TRBJ2-7, the full variable domain is DGGITQSPKYLFRKEGQNVTLSCEQNLNHDAMYWYRQDPGQGLRLIYYSQIVNDFQKGDIAEGYSVSREKKESFPLTVTSAQKNPTAFYLCASSIGLAGVYEQYFGPGTRLTVT.

V usage is TRBV25-1 and J usage is TRBJ2-3; D is perhaps TRBD1 (6 bases). This CDR3 is 13 amino acids long. Germline CDR1 is MGHDK and CDR2 is SYGVNS. The V gene lost 6 bases and the J gene lost 4 bases, with 11 bases spanning the gap. CDR3 protein: CASSRDTADTQYF. Here the CDR3 DNA reads TGTGCCAGCAGCCGGGACACCGCAGATACGCAGTATTTT.

This clone was observed once. The J gene is TRBJ2-1, the V gene TRBV5-1, with D perhaps TRBD1 (5 bases). Germline V gives CDR1 SGHRS, CDR2 YFSETQ. V was shortened by 0 bases and J by 4 bases, with 11 bases between the two germline ends. This CDR3 comprises 15 residues. The CDR3 nucleotides read TGCGCCAGCAGCTTGGAGGGGCCACGGTACAATGAGCAGTTCTTC. This gives the protein CASSLEGPRYNEQFF.

The chain joins TRBV2 to TRBJ2-7, with 10 bases that match TRBD1. CDR3 length equals 13 residues. V lost 8 bases to trimming and J lost 2 bases; unmatched junction nucleotides: 3. Germline CDR1 is SNHLY and CDR2 is FYNNEI. CDR3 protein: CASVGQGAYEQYF. The CDR3 region has the DNA TGTGCCAGCGTCGGACAGGGGGCCTACGAGCAGTACTTC.

In this sample, this clone turned up once. J is TRBJ2-2 and V is TRBV28; 8 bases match TRBD1. Unmatched junction bases numbered 12, after V lost 5 bases and J lost 1 base. This CDR3 has 18 residues. CDR1 MDHEN and CDR2 SYDVKM come from the germline V gene. This CDR3 reads CASSLGTGAILNTGELFF. CDR3 DNA sequence: TGTGCCAGCAGTCTCGGGACAGGCGCAATACTGAACACCGGGGAGCTGTTTTTT.

The chain has TRBV6-5 and TRBJ2-7; 7 nucleotides align to TRBD1. Losses at the gene ends were 5 bases for V and 3 bases for J; bases not matched to a gene: 7. This CDR3 region has 14 residues. Germline V gene sequence: CDR1 MNHEY, CDR2 SVGAGI. CDR3 amino acids: CASSPTGTDYEQYF. In DNA, the CDR3 is TGTGCCAGCAGTCCTACCGGGACAGACTACGAGCAGTACTTC.

J is TRBJ2-7 and V is TRBV4-1; D is unresolved. This CDR3 is 14 amino acids long. Germline-derived CDR1 and CDR2 are MGHRA and YSYEKL. Trimming removed 5 bases from V and 2 bases from J, with 13 bases in between. CDR3 sequence reads: CASSAQKPPYEQYF. CDR3 in DNA: TGCGCCAGCAGCGCCCAGAAGCCCCCCTACGAGCAGTACTTC.

The CDR3 reads CARSLSWDSIQETQYF. CDR3 in DNA: TGTGCCAGAAGCTTAAGTTGGGACTCGATTCAAGAGACCCAGTACTTC. The V call is TRBV5-3, the J call TRBJ2-5, with a weak D call TRBD2 (6 bases). TRBV5-3 is an ORF; its function is uncertain. Deletions cut 2 bases from V and 2 bases from J, with 16 bases between. The CDR3 totals 16 residues.

This clone has just one count. The V gene is TRBV5-1, the J gene TRBJ1-1; TRBD1 aligns across 10 bases. Germline loops: CDR1 SGHRS, CDR2 YFSETQ. The CDR3 totals 15 residues. Trimming removed 4 bases from V and 6 bases from J; junction bases left unmatched: 9. CDR3 amino acids: CASSRRGQGFSEAFF. The CDR3 nucleotides are TGCGCCAGCAGCCGGAGGGGACAGGGGTTCTCTGAAGCTTTCTTT.

This clone was recorded only once. The J gene is TRBJ1-1, the V gene TRBV7-8; D perhaps matches TRBD1 (5 bases). The CDR3 loop spans 15 amino acids. Germline V lookup: CDR1 SGHVS, CDR2 FQNEAQ. The germline V and J ends were trimmed by 1 base and 5 bases, with 14 bases remaining between them. This chain's CDR3 is CASSLVKGIGTEAFF. CDR3 bases: TGTGCCAGCAGCTTAGTCAAGGGGATTGGGACTGAAGCTTTCTTT.

V is TRBV7-3 and J is TRBJ2-7, with D possibly matching TRBD2 (7 bases). The germline gives CDR1 SGHTA, CDR2 FQGTGA. Trimming removed 5 bases at V and 5 bases at J, with 16 bases between. The CDR3 totals 14 residues. The CDR3 here is CASSPVGGPHEQYF. In DNA form, the CDR3 reads TGTGCCAGCAGCCCAGTGGGGGGGCCCCACGAGCAGTACTTC.

The rearrangement links TRBV5-1 to TRBJ2-5; D might be TRBD2 (5 bases). Germline CDR1 reads SGHRS; CDR2 reads YFSETQ. V dropped 0 bases and J dropped 3 bases, with 15 bases sitting between them. This CDR3 has 16 residues. The DNA of the CDR3 is TGCGCCAGCAGCTTGGCCCGGGGAGTTGGAAAAGAGACCCAGTACTTC. This sequence encodes CASSLARGVGKETQYF.

This sequence joins TRBV11-3 and TRBJ1-1, with a weak D call TRBD1 (6 bases). CDR3 length equals 13 residues. The V end lost 8 bases, the J end lost 4 bases, and 14 bases lay between the germline ends. Germline V gives CDR1 SGHNT, CDR2 YENEEA. CDR3 in DNA: TGTGCCAGCGGCAGCAGGGGCGGCACTGAAGCTTTCTTT. Its protein product is CASGSRGGTEAFF. Complete variable domain (other parts from reference TRBV11-3 and TRBJ1-1): EAGVVQSPRYKIIEKKQPVAFWCNPISGHNTLYWYLQNLGQGPELLIRYENEEAVDDSQLPKDRFSAERLKGVDSTLKIQPAELGDSAVYLCASGSRGGTEAFFGQGTRLTVV.

Points on this clone: One end of the junction fails to match germline, which may point to a read error. This chain uses TRBV6-5 with TRBJ1-5, with D maybe TRBD1 (6 bases). The CDR3 length is 14 residues. Germline CDR1 and CDR2: MNHEY and SVGAGI. The CDR3: CASSRQDSNQSQHF. CDR3 DNA sequence: TGTGCCAGCAGCCGACAGGATAGCAATCAGTCCCAGCATTTT.

V usage is TRBV5-1 and J usage is TRBJ2-7, with D possibly TRBD2 on 5 matching bases. With 7 bases removed from V and 9 bases from J, the gap between germline ends came to 26 bases. Per the germline V gene, CDR1 is SGHRS and CDR2 is YFSETQ. CDR3 length equals 15 residues. The CDR3 DNA follows: TGCGCCAGCGGTCAAGACGGTGGCCGAGGGAGAAGGCAGTACTTC. It yields the protein CASGQDGGRGRRQYF.

The chain joins TRBV6-1 to TRBJ1-2; D unclear. Trimming took off 4 bases at V and 6 bases at J, with 12 bases between the two ends. The CDR3 has 13 amino acids. Germline CDR1 reads MNHNS; CDR2 reads SASEGT. CDR3 loop: CASSAGLFDGYTF. In DNA, the CDR3 is TGTGCCAGCAGTGCCGGGCTCTTTGATGGCTACACCTTC.

The CDR3 DNA reads as TGCGCCAGCAGCTTCCGGGAGGGAGACTACGAGCAGTACTTC. Protein: CASSFREGDYEQYF. V gene TRBV5-1 combines with J gene TRBJ2-7; TRBD2 agrees at 8 bases. The CDR3 totals 14 residues. The germline gives CDR1 SGHRS, CDR2 YFSETQ. J was trimmed by 3 bases and V by 2 bases; bases with no gene match: 4.

The V gene is TRBV11-3, the J gene TRBJ2-3, with D tentatively TRBD1 (6 bases). With 3 bases removed from V and 4 bases from J, the gap between germline ends came to 11 bases. Germline CDR1 reads SGHNT; CDR2 reads YENEEA. The CDR3 covers 14 residues. The chain's CDR3 is CASSLERTADTQYF. CDR3 nucleotide sequence: TGTGCCAGCAGCTTGGAGCGGACAGCAGATACGCAGTATTTT.

The rearrangement uses TRBV11-2 and TRBJ2-2, with TRBD1 matching 7 bases. The CDR3 runs 15 residues. Germline values: CDR1 SGHAT, CDR2 FQNNGV. V trimming: 5 bases; J trimming: 1 base; junction bases outside the gene matches: 4. This chain's CDR3 is CASSLRQGNTGELFF. In nucleotides, the CDR3 is TGTGCCAGCAGCCTCCGACAGGGGAACACCGGGGAGCTGTTTTTT.

This rearrangement joins TRBV6-6 to TRBJ1-2; TRBD1 matches 10 bases. The CDR3 spans 15 residues. Germline V lookup: CDR1 MNHNY, CDR2 SVGAGI (reference sequence). J was trimmed by 2 bases and V by 6 bases; bases with no gene match: 6. The CDR3 is CASSSGQGRNYGYTF. In DNA form, the CDR3 reads TGTGCCAGCAGCTCGGGACAGGGGAGGAACTATGGCTACACCTTC.

The chain combines TRBV7-3 with TRBJ2-3; possible D gene TRBD2, 5 bases. The V gene's germline CDR1 is SGHTA and CDR2 FQGTGA. This CDR3 spans 15 amino acids. The V end was cut by 5 bases, the J end by 3 bases, with 15 bases between. The CDR3 DNA reads TGTGCCAGCAGCCCCCTGAGGGCTCGGACAGATACGCAGTATTTT. Translating it yields CASSPLRARTDTQYF.

The V and J genes are TRBV11-2 and TRBJ2-1; 9 bases are a match to TRBD2. The CDR3 extends over 14 amino acids. CDR1 and CDR2 (germline): SGHAT, FQNNGV. In nucleotides, the CDR3 is TGTGCTTGGGCCGCCGCGGGAGGGCCGTATGAGCAGTTCTTC. Encoded protein: CAWAAAGGPYEQFF.

V and J are TRBV14 and TRBJ1-1; D uncertain. The CDR3 runs 13 residues. The germline CDR1 and CDR2 sequences are SGHDN and FVKESK. Trimming stripped 1 base from V and 5 bases from J, with 8 bases between. The CDR3 spells CASSQVQSTEAFF. The CDR3 DNA follows: TGTGCCAGCAGCCAAGTCCAGAGTACTGAAGCTTTCTTT.

The chain joins TRBV28 to TRBJ1-6; 9 bases agree with TRBD1. CDR1 MDHEN and CDR2 SYDVKM come from the germline V gene. J was trimmed by 8 bases and V by 7 bases; bases with no gene match: 3. CDR3 size: 13 residues. The CDR3 region is CASKRDRDSPLHF. The CDR3, as DNA: TGTGCCAGCAAGCGGGACAGGGATTCACCCCTCCACTTT.

This clone occurred a few times. This chain links TRBV20-1 with TRBJ2-3; D gene uncertain. Per the germline V gene, CDR1 is DFQATT and CDR2 is SNEGSKA (reference sequence). Trimming pared 3 bases from V and 5 bases from J, leaving 6 bases between. This CDR3 has 11 amino acids. CDR3 sequence reads: CSASAGDTQYF. For the CDR3, the DNA is TGCAGTGCTAGTGCCGGAGATACGCAGTATTTT.

The chain has TRBV25-1 and TRBJ2-6, with D unclear. The CDR3 totals 13 residues. V gave up 4 bases and J gave up 10 bases, with 11 bases separating them. Germline lookup yields CDR1 MGHDK and CDR2 SYGVNS. The CDR3 bases are TGTGCCAGCAGTGTAAAAGGAGTGAACGTCCTGACTTTC. This gives the protein CASSVKGVNVLTF.